These T cell receptor beta chains were read from a single sample in a study of OX40 agonist ivuxolimab in advanced cancers. Repertoires were generated with immunoSEQ multiplex PCR, while TCRdb's copy carries only in-frame clones and drops some. The sample lists 49,000 or so clones; around nine tenths were seen once. Sequencing used CD4+ or CD8+ T cells sorted from blood, obtained in a trial of the OX40 agonist ivuxolimab. These receptors were obtained from an adult with an advanced solid tumor such as melanoma, head and neck, liver or kidney cancer. CDR3s include the opening cysteine and the closing phenylalanine or tryptophan. The D gene is left open where the match is weak. For some rows the clone size is stated as once, few or many, or as a class when expanded; others skip it.

j_call d_call v_call clone_size cdr3_aa cdr3_nt
TRBJ2-1 . TRBV4-1 . CASSQSRGADFPLGQFF TGCGCCAGCAGCCAGTCCAGAGGGGCGGATTTTCCCCTGGGGCAGTTCTTC
TRBJ1-2 . TRBV27 . CASSSGVTAGYGYTF TGTGCCAGCAGTTCAGGGGTTACGGCCGGGTATGGCTACACCTTC
TRBJ2-7 TRBD2 TRBV11-1 . CASRDPGLADFYEQYF TGTGCCAGCAGGGACCCGGGACTAGCGGACTTTTACGAGCAGTACTTC
TRBJ2-1 . TRBV28 . CASSNLDSNNEQFF TGTGCCAGCTCCAACCTCGACAGTAACAATGAGCAGTTCTTC
TRBJ2-2 TRBD2 TRBV5-1 . CASRGRLAGDLNTGELFF TGCGCCAGCAGGGGTCGACTAGCGGGAGACCTAAACACCGGGGAGCTGTTTTTT
TRBJ1-2 . TRBV7-9 . CASSLANRNYGYTF TGTGCCAGCAGCTTAGCGAACAGGAACTATGGCTACACCTTC
TRBJ2-5 TRBD2 TRBV5-1 . CASSSGGMETQYF TGCGCCAGCAGCTCCGGGGGGATGGAGACCCAGTACTTC
TRBJ2-2 TRBD1 TRBV28 . CASSIHRGTGADTGELFF TGTGCCAGCAGTATCCATAGGGGGACAGGGGCGGACACCGGGGAGCTGTTTTTT
TRBJ2-7 . TRBV30 . CAWTAVGEENEQYF TGTGCCTGGACGGCGGTGGGCGAGGAGAACGAGCAGTACTTC
TRBJ2-1 . TRBV28 . CASSFAGGQYEQFF TGTGCCAGCAGTTTTGCAGGGGGGCAGTATGAGCAGTTCTTC
TRBJ1-5 . TRBV5-1 . CASSPGGPSNQPQHF TGCGCCAGCAGCCCGGGGGGACCGAGCAATCAGCCCCAGCATTTT
TRBJ1-5 . TRBV5-6 . CASSLLRISNQPQHF TGTGCCAGCAGCTTGCTACGGATTAGCAATCAGCCCCAGCATTTT
TRBJ1-5 . TRBV6-1 . CASSEIDGGYQPQHF TGTGCCAGCAGTGAAATCGACGGAGGATATCAGCCCCAGCATTTT
TRBJ2-7 . TRBV11-2 . CASSLDRGFRGVPYEQYF TGTGCCAGCAGCTTAGATCGTGGCTTCAGGGGTGTCCCCTACGAGCAGTACTTC
TRBJ1-2 . TRBV6-1 . CASSEPGLKTYGYTF TGTGCCAGCAGTGAACCGGGGTTGAAAACCTATGGCTACACCTTC
TRBJ1-5 TRBD1 TRBV4-1 . CASSQPGRGRDQPQHF TGCGCCAGCAGCCAACCAGGAAGGGGGCGCGATCAGCCCCAGCATTTT
TRBJ1-5 . TRBV7-8 . CASSLSGRGSNQPQHF TGTGCCAGCAGCTTATCGGGGCGCGGTAGCAATCAGCCCCAGCATTTT
TRBJ1-6 . TRBV30 . CACLATGLFGSPLHF TGTGCCTGTCTCGCCACAGGGCTCTTTGGGTCACCCCTCCACTTT
TRBJ1-5 . TRBV28 once CASLSQGDQPQHF TGTGCCAGCCTTTCACAGGGAGATCAGCCCCAGCATTTT
TRBJ2-7 . TRBV28 . CASRRFRAYEQYF TGTGCCAGTAGGAGATTTCGAGCCTACGAGCAGTACTTC